This T cell receptor (beta chain) derives from a study of blood T cell repertoires in COVID-19. With 5 bases removed from V and 6 bases from J, the gap between germline ends came to 19 bases. Germline-derived CDR1 and CDR2 are SGHVS and FQNEAQ. The CDR3 runs 15 residues. Seattle cases were enrolled at active infection and followed longitudinally. This clone was counted a single time. In the original analysis: Amplification of reference gene primers was used by the study to estimate nucleated cell counts. Assay used: immunoSEQ multiplex PCR; TCRdb lists only in-frame clones, some missing. V, J and clone size derive from that table, while D and trimming were established from the DNA sequence. The profile shows 350,000 to 450,000 clones, approximately 90% of them singletons.

The chain is built from TRBV7-8 and TRBJ1-1; TRBD1 is a possible D gene (5 bases). The receptor comes from a woman in her thirties or forties with COVID-19, enrolled during active disease. The material sequenced was peripheral blood. CDR3 region: CASSGLGRGAPEAFF. DNA of the CDR3: TGTGCCAGCAGCGGGTTGGGGAGGGGCGCGCCTGAAGCTTTCTTT.